The TCR beta chain under discussion was sequenced for a study of STAT5B mutations in CD4+ large granular lymphocyte leukemia. The repertoire was sequenced with immunoSEQ multiplex PCR; TCRdb's copy has only in-frame clones and lacks some. The table records 23,000 or so clones, just under 75% of them present only once. The V end was cut by 3 bases, the J end by 1 base, with 14 bases between. The CDR3 length is 16 residues. The germline CDR1 and CDR2 sequences are SGHAT and FQNNGV. The clonotype comes from a human donor in good health. The sample consisted of CD4+ T cells from blood buffy coats. The chain links TRBV11-2 to TRBJ2-3; possible D gene TRBD1, 5 bases. The CDR3 region has the DNA TGTGCCAGCAGCTTCCGCAGGGTCCGGGGCACAGATACGCAGTATTTT. Translated, it gives CASSFRRVRGTDTQYF.